Below are 17 T cell receptor beta chains sequenced from a single sample in a study of T cell repertoires in cytomegalovirus infection. Each CDR3 protein is one row after TCRdb ran MiXCR on the reads. Of around 180,000 distinct CDR3 sequences in the sample, roughly a fifth are singletons; the top ten hold around 3.2%. The sequenced sample was PBMCs. All receptors derive from a human donor in good health (CMV status not recorded). Some clones in this sample may be carry-over from other donors' samples.

This clonotype has ten or more counts. This sequence joins TRBV7-2 and TRBJ1-5; weak D call: TRBD1 (6 bases). This CDR3 is built from 15 residues. The germline V gene has CDR1 SGHTA and CDR2 FQGNSA. Trimming left V 1 base short and J 3 bases short, with 10 bases between. CDR3 residues: CASSLDGQNNQPQHF. The CDR3 nucleotides read TGTGCCAGCAGCTTAGACGGACAGAACAATCAGCCCCAGCATTTT.

In this sample, this clonotype turned up many times. The chain employs TRBV20-1 and TRBJ2-5, with no clear D. The germline V and J ends were trimmed by 1 base and 7 bases, with 13 bases remaining between them. Germline loops: CDR1 DFQATT, CDR2 SNEGSKA (reference sequence). The CDR3 has 13 amino acids. CDR3 coding DNA: TGCAGTGCTAGAGTTGAGCCCTCGGGGACCCAGTACTTC. Amino acids: CSARVEPSGTQYF.

Worth noting for this clonotype: This clone may be a read error of a much larger clone one base away. The V call is TRBV5-6, the J call TRBJ1-1; possible D gene TRBD1, 5 bases. The CDR3 length is 14 residues. Germline V gene sequence: CDR1 SGHDT, CDR2 YYEEEE. DNA for the CDR3: TGTGCCGGCAGCCCCGGGACCCCCAGGACTGAAGCTTTCTTT. Translation gives CAGSPGTPRTEAFF. Together with reference TRBV5-6 and TRBJ1-1, the CDR3 gives the full variable domain: DAGVTQSPTHLIKTRGQQVTLRCSPKSGHDTVSWYQQALGQGPQFIFQYYEEEERQRGNFPDRFSGHQFPNYSSELNVNALLLGDSALYLCAGSPGTPRTEAFFGQGTRLTVV.

The V and J genes are TRBV28 and TRBJ1-5, with no clear D. The CDR3 runs 13 residues. Germline V gene lookup returns CDR1 MDHEN and CDR2 SYDVKM. V was clipped by 5 bases and J by 6 bases, with 11 bases between them. The CDR3 spells CASSPQAIQPQHF. CDR3 bases: TGTGCCAGCAGTCCCCAAGCAATTCAGCCCCAGCATTTT.

This clonotype was recorded many times. V is TRBV14 and J is TRBJ2-1, with 11 nucleotides matching TRBD1. Trimming took 4 bases from V and 8 from J; bases not matched to a gene: 4. The CDR3 has 14 residues. Germline loops: CDR1 SGHDN, CDR2 FVKESK. This CDR3 is CASSRDRGWDEQFF. Here the CDR3 DNA reads TGTGCCAGCAGCCGGGACAGGGGGTGGGATGAGCAGTTCTTC.

The CDR3 spells CASTTGGPYNEQFF. The CDR3, as DNA: TGTGCCAGCACTACGGGGGGGCCCTACAATGAGCAGTTCTTC. The chain uses TRBV6-1 and TRBJ2-1, with 8 positions matching TRBD2. The germline V gene encodes CDR1 MNHNS and CDR2 SASEGT. V was clipped by 7 bases and J by 2 bases; unmatched bases: 4. The CDR3 runs to 14 residues.

This chain connects TRBV20-1 to TRBJ2-1, with 10 bases fitting TRBD2. CDR1 and CDR2 (germline): DFQATT, SNEGSKA (reference sequence). The CDR3 length is 12 residues. V shed 4 bases, J shed 10 bases, and the junction held 4 bases outside the gene matches. The CDR3 region has the DNA TGCAGTGCTACAGCGGGAGGGTGGGAGCAGTTCTTC. Amino acid sequence: CSATAGGWEQFF.

This clonotype was observed at least ten times. The rearrangement links TRBV6-1 to TRBJ1-4, with D unclear. V was trimmed by 3 bases and J by 9 bases, leaving 11 bases between them. This CDR3 is 13 amino acids long. Germline assignment: CDR1 MNHNS and CDR2 SASEGT. CDR3 sequence reads: CASSEGPDKKLFF. The CDR3 bases are TGTGCCAGCAGTGAGGGTCCTGATAAAAAACTGTTTTTT.

The chain uses TRBV28 and TRBJ1-1; 7 positions match TRBD1. With 2 bases clipped from V and 4 bases from J, the junction kept 4 bases outside the gene matches. The germline CDR1 and CDR2 sequences are MDHEN and SYDVKM. The CDR3 totals 14 residues. CDR3 amino acids: CASSLSPGGTEAFF. The CDR3 region has the DNA TGTGCCAGCAGTTTAAGCCCAGGGGGCACTGAAGCTTTCTTT.

This chain links TRBV10-3 with TRBJ2-1; D unclear. V lost 3 bases and J lost 2, with 11 bases in between. CDR1 and CDR2 from the germline V gene are ENHRY and SYGVKD. The CDR3 runs 15 residues. The CDR3 spells CAISDPGSPYNEQFF. The CDR3 coding sequence is TGTGCCATCAGTGATCCCGGGTCCCCCTACAATGAGCAGTTCTTC.

This chain uses TRBV30 with TRBJ2-7; unclear D gene. Trimming pared 0 bases from V and 5 bases from J, leaving 5 bases between. The CDR3 consists of 11 residues. Germline values: CDR1 GTSNPN, CDR2 SVGIG (reference sequence). Written as DNA, the CDR3 is TGTGCCTGGAGTGTCACTGACGAGCAGTACTTC. Amino acid sequence: CAWSVTDEQYF. The variable domain in full, completed from reference TRBV30 and TRBJ2-7, reads SQTIHQWPATLVQPVGSPLSLECTVEGTSNPNLYWYRQAAGRGLQLLFYSVGIGQISSEVPQNLSASRPQDRQFILSSKKLLLSDSGFYLCAWSVTDEQYFGPGTRLTVT.

This clonotype occurred many times. The chain combines TRBV7-2 with TRBJ2-7; TRBD2 matches 10 bases. The germline V gene has CDR1 SGHTA and CDR2 FQGNSA. Trimming at V came to 5 bases and at J to 8 bases, leaving 12 bases not matched to a gene. There are 15 residues in the CDR3. The CDR3 DNA follows: TGTGCCAGCAGCCGGGGGACTAGCGTGGCCCTAAAGCAGTACTTC. Encoded protein: CASSRGTSVALKQYF.

The rearrangement joins TRBV20-1 to TRBJ1-2; D is possibly TRBD1 (6 bases). CDR3 length: 15 amino acids. Germline CDR1 and CDR2: DFQATT and SNEGSKA (reference sequence). Trimming stripped 5 bases from V and 6 bases from J, with 22 bases between. CDR3 bases: TGCAGTGCTCTTCGGGACAACCGGAATATGGATGGCTACACCTTC. It codes for CSALRDNRNMDGYTF.

There are a few counts of this clonotype. The chain joins TRBV28 to TRBJ2-7; weak D call: TRBD2 (7 bases). V lost 10 bases, J lost 1 base, and 23 bases lay in between. The CDR3 is 16 residues long. Germline values: CDR1 MDHEN, CDR2 SYDVKM. CDR3 DNA: TGTGCCACCAGAGTCGAAGAGGGGGGAGGGTCCTACGAGCAGTACTTC. This encodes CATRVEEGGGSYEQYF.

The rearrangement joins TRBV11-3 to TRBJ2-7; 10 bases are a match to TRBD1. The germline V gene has CDR1 SGHNT and CDR2 YENEEA. This CDR3 is 14 amino acids long. V shed 5 bases and J 3 bases; nucleotides not matched to a gene: 4. The CDR3 reads CASSQTGGIYEQYF. The DNA of the CDR3 is TGTGCCAGCAGCCAGACAGGGGGCATCTACGAGCAGTACTTC.

This clonotype was seen a handful of times. V usage is TRBV3-1 and J usage is TRBJ1-1; 7 nucleotides agree with TRBD1. Germline V CDR1 and CDR2: LGHDT, YNNKEL (reference sequence). J was trimmed by 0 bases and V by 4 bases; bases with no gene match: 5. The CDR3 is 15 residues long. Written as DNA, the CDR3 is TGTGCCAGCAGCCCGACAGGGATAATGAACACTGAAGCTTTCTTT. This sequence encodes CASSPTGIMNTEAFF.

This chain uses TRBV5-5 with TRBJ2-1, with no clear D. Between the trimmed V and J ends, which lost 0 bases and 8 bases, there was a span of 15 bases. The germline V gene encodes CDR1 SGHKS and CDR2 YYEKEE (reference sequence). There are 15 residues in the CDR3. CDR3 DNA sequence: TGTGCCAGCAGCTTGGAGGTAGGGTTCATCGATGAGCAGTTCTTC. It yields the protein CASSLEVGFIDEQFF.